The 28 T cell receptor beta chains presented below share a single source sample, sequenced in a study of T cells in localized non-small cell lung cancer. Only in-frame clones appear in the TCRdb table, and some are missing; sequencing was by immunoSEQ multiplex PCR. The sample lists about 77,000 clones; 85% to 90% were seen once. This specimen was peripheral blood, taken before any cancer treatment. The receptors were gathered from a woman aged 40-69 years with stage I squamous cell lung carcinoma.

The V and J genes are TRBV20-1 and TRBJ1-2; D is undetermined. Per germline, CDR1 DFQATT and CDR2 SNEGSKA (reference sequence). The CDR3 covers 9 residues. This CDR3 is CIAGGGYTF. DNA of the CDR3: TGCATTGCGGGCGGCGGCTACACCTTC.

Points on this clone: A junction end diverges from the germline sequence, so it may reflect a read error. At the DNA level, this CDR3 is encoded by other sequences in the same sample as well. The V and J genes are TRBV7-3 and TRBJ2-2; D is ambiguous. From germline, CDR1 is SGHTA and CDR2 FQGTGA. There are 14 residues in the CDR3. The CDR3 sequence: CASSNTRNTGELFF. The CDR3 DNA reads as TGCGCCAGCAGCAACACACGGAACACCGGGGAGCTGTTTTTT.

This clone was counted once. The rearrangement links TRBV27 to TRBJ2-3; D gene uncertain. V gave up 3 bases and J gave up 5 bases, with 9 bases separating them. This CDR3 comprises 13 residues. Germline V gene sequence: CDR1 MNHEY, CDR2 SMNVEV (reference sequence). CDR3 sequence reads: CASSLFPKDTQYF. CDR3 nucleotide sequence: TGTGCCAGCAGTTTGTTTCCCAAAGATACGCAGTATTTT.

This clone was seen just once. This rearrangement joins TRBV20-1 to TRBJ1-2; 9 bases fit TRBD1. This CDR3 comprises 11 residues. The V gene end was trimmed by 6 bases and the J gene end by 6 bases; junction bases not matched to a gene: 2. CDR1 and CDR2 (germline): DFQATT, SNEGSKA (reference sequence). The CDR3 nucleotides read TGCAGTGCCTGGACAGGGGATGGCTACACCTTC. Its translation is CSAWTGDGYTF.

This sequence joins TRBV10-2 and TRBJ2-2; 9 bases fit TRBD1. The CDR3 is 15 residues long. In germline, CDR1 is WSHSY, CDR2 SAAADI. The V segment lost 6 bases and the J segment 7 bases; nucleotides outside the gene matches: 9. The CDR3 sequence: CASSVPGQGIGELFF. The DNA for the CDR3 is TGCGCCAGCAGCGTTCCGGGACAGGGTATCGGGGAGCTGTTTTTT.

The sample holds a few counts of this clone. The chain employs TRBV5-5 and TRBJ2-7; possible D gene TRBD1, 5 bases. Trimming took off 5 bases at V and 2 bases at J, with 11 bases between the two ends. The CDR3 extends over 13 amino acids. Germline values: CDR1 SGHKS, CDR2 YYEKEE (reference sequence). The chain's CDR3 is CASSSDTTYEQYF. The CDR3 nucleotides are TGTGCCAGCAGTTCGGACACTACCTACGAGCAGTACTTC.

Only a few counts were recorded for this clone. The chain joins TRBV5-1 to TRBJ1-1, with D perhaps TRBD1 (5 bases). Trimming took off 4 bases at V and 5 bases at J, with 15 bases between the two ends. From germline, CDR1 is SGHRS and CDR2 YFSETQ. The CDR3 is made up of 14 amino acids. The CDR3: CASSPRVLETEAFF. Here the CDR3 DNA reads TGCGCCAGCAGCCCCAGGGTTTTAGAGACTGAAGCTTTCTTT. The full variable domain, rest sourced from reference TRBV5-1 and TRBJ1-1, is KAGVTQTPRYLIKTRGQQVTLSCSPISGHRSVSWYQQTPGQGLQFLFEYFSETQRNKGNFPGRFSGRQFSNSRSEMNVSTLELGDSALYLCASSPRVLETEAFFGQGTRLTVV.

The chain combines TRBV12-5 with TRBJ1-2; perhaps TRBD1 as D (6 bases). V lost 1 base and J 0 bases, leaving 15 bases between the germline ends. The germline CDR1 and CDR2 sequences are LGHNT and FRNRAP. This CDR3 has 17 amino acids. The CDR3 reads CASGLALDRPTNYGYTF. CDR3 sequence (DNA): TGTGCTAGTGGTTTGGCCCTCGACAGGCCCACTAACTATGGCTACACCTTC.

The chain carries TRBV11-2 and TRBJ2-1; no clear D gene. Germline CDR1 SGHAT, CDR2 FQNNGV. This CDR3 has 16 residues. V lost 3 bases, J lost 4 bases, and 16 bases lay in between. CDR3 loop: CASSFSSTLRYNEQFF. The CDR3 DNA is TGTGCCAGCAGCTTTTCTTCTACCCTTCGATACAATGAGCAGTTCTTC.

The rearrangement links TRBV5-1 to TRBJ2-3; no firm D call. The CDR3 runs 14 residues. Germline V gene lookup returns CDR1 SGHRS and CDR2 YFSETQ. Trimming removed 2 bases from V and 6 bases from J, with 13 bases in between. CDR3 DNA: TGCGCCAGCAGCTTTGTCACCCCCGGGGATACGCAGTATTTT. It is translated as CASSFVTPGDTQYF.

Turning to this clone: Other DNA sequences in the sample encode the same CDR3. CDR3 DNA sequence: TGTGCCAGCACCGACTCCTACGAGCAGTACTTC. Translating it yields CASTDSYEQYF. The gene calls are TRBV6-5 and TRBJ2-7; D gene unclear. There are 11 residues in the CDR3. Germline values: CDR1 MNHEY, CDR2 SVGAGI. V lost 7 bases and J lost 0, with 4 bases in between.

The chain is built from TRBV5-4 and TRBJ1-2; D remains ambiguous. This CDR3 is built from 15 residues. Germline V gene sequence: CDR1 SGHNT, CDR2 YYREEE (reference sequence). V lost 1 base and J lost 7, with 17 bases in between. The CDR3 sequence: CASSLQGRESSGYTF. The CDR3 DNA reads as TGTGCCAGCAGCTTGCAAGGGAGGGAGTCGAGTGGCTACACCTTC.

The chain carries TRBV18 and TRBJ1-5; no definite D call. From germline, CDR1 is KGHSH and CDR2 LQKENI. Trimming removed 2 bases at V and 6 bases at J, with 8 bases between. The CDR3 is 13 residues long. Here the CDR3 reads CASSPGVGQPQHF. The CDR3 nucleotides read TGTGCCAGCTCACCAGGGGTAGGTCAGCCCCAGCATTTT.

The chain is built from TRBV7-2 and TRBJ2-2; D is unclear. The CDR3 runs 15 residues. V was cut by 0 bases and J by 6 bases, with 11 bases left in between. Germline CDR1 SGHTA, CDR2 FQGNSA. The CDR3 DNA reads as TGTGCCAGCAGCTTAGCCGGATCAGGACCCGGGGAGCTGTTTTTT. This sequence encodes CASSLAGSGPGELFF. Combining the CDR3 with reference TRBV7-2 and TRBJ2-2 gives the whole variable domain GAGVSQSPSNKVTEKGKDVELRCDPISGHTALYWYRQSLGQGLEFLIYFQGNSAPDKSGLPSDRFSAERTGGSVSTLTIQRTQQEDSAVYLCASSLAGSGPGELFFGEGSRLTVL.

This chain uses TRBV7-3 with TRBJ1-1; possibly TRBD1 for D (5 bases). Germline V gene lookup returns CDR1 SGHTA and CDR2 FQGTGA. Deletions cut 6 bases from V and 0 bases from J, with 8 bases between. This CDR3 is 13 amino acids long. As DNA, the CDR3 is TGTGCCAGCAGAAAGGGACTGAACACTGAAGCTTTCTTT. Protein product: CASRKGLNTEAFF.

This clone occurred once. The chain employs TRBV5-4 and TRBJ1-2; no firm D call. The ends were cut back, 0 bases at V and 7 bases at J, with 7 bases in the middle. Germline V gives CDR1 SGHNT, CDR2 YYREEE (reference sequence). This CDR3 is built from 12 residues. CDR3 sequence reads: CASSLVRAGYTF. DNA for the CDR3: TGTGCCAGCAGCTTGGTTCGTGCTGGCTACACCTTC.

The chain joins TRBV30 to TRBJ2-1; TRBD1 might be the D (6 bases). This CDR3 region has 14 residues. The V gene's germline CDR1 is GTSNPN and CDR2 SVGIG (reference sequence). V was shortened by 5 bases and J by 0 bases, with 11 bases between the two germline ends. The CDR3 protein is CAWGTGFSYNEQFF. CDR3 in DNA: TGTGCCTGGGGAACAGGGTTCTCCTACAATGAGCAGTTCTTC. Filled out from reference TRBV30 and TRBJ2-1, the complete variable domain reads SQTIHQWPATLVQPVGSPLSLECTVEGTSNPNLYWYRQAAGRGLQLLFYSVGIGQISSEVPQNLSASRPQDRQFILSSKKLLLSDSGFYLCAWGTGFSYNEQFFGPGTRLTVL.

The chain links TRBV2 to TRBJ1-6; 7 positions match TRBD1. J was trimmed by 2 bases and V by 2 bases; bases with no gene match: 3. The CDR3 contains 16 residues. The germline gives CDR1 SNHLY, CDR2 FYNNEI. The CDR3 here is CASSEIGTAYNSPLHF. CDR3 sequence (DNA): TGTGCCAGCAGTGAAATAGGGACAGCCTATAATTCACCCCTCCACTTT.

This chain links TRBV9 with TRBJ2-5, with D possibly TRBD2 on 6 matching bases. This CDR3 region has 16 residues. The germline gives CDR1 SGDLS, CDR2 YYNGEE. Between the trimmed V and J ends, which lost 0 bases and 0 bases, there was a span of 12 bases. The CDR3 DNA reads as TGTGCCAGCAGCGTAGACATCCGGGACTACCAAGAGACCCAGTACTTC. As protein: CASSVDIRDYQETQYF.

The J gene is TRBJ2-2, the V gene TRBV6-5; D is undetermined. The V and J ends lost 4 bases and 6 bases respectively, with 12 bases between them. The CDR3 is 14 residues long. Germline V gives CDR1 MNHEY, CDR2 SVGAGI. The CDR3 region is CASSFSAGPGELFF. The CDR3 nucleotides are TGTGCCAGCAGTTTCAGTGCTGGCCCCGGGGAGCTGTTTTTT.

This chain uses TRBV7-9 with TRBJ2-3; D is unclear. This CDR3 contains 11 residues. Germline V CDR1 and CDR2: SEHNR, FQNEAQ (reference sequence). Trimming cost V 0 bases and J 5 bases, with 0 bases left between them. CDR3 bases: TGTGCCAGCAGCTTAGCAGATACGCAGTATTTT. This sequence encodes CASSLADTQYF.

This clone appeared a single time. The chain joins TRBV2 to TRBJ2-2; TRBD2 is a possible D gene (6 bases). Germline-derived CDR1 and CDR2 are SNHLY and FYNNEI. This CDR3 has 15 residues. The V end lost 2 bases, the J end lost 4 bases, and 11 bases lay between the germline ends. CDR3 protein: CASSERQGGTGELFF. The CDR3 coding sequence is TGTGCCAGCAGTGAAAGGCAGGGAGGCACCGGGGAGCTGTTTTTT.

The table lists this clone with a count of one. CDR3 residues: CASSLVGDRVNGYTF. CDR3 bases: TGCGCCAGCAGCTTGGTAGGGGACAGGGTGAATGGCTACACCTTC. The rearrangement joins TRBV5-1 to TRBJ1-2; 9 bases align to TRBD1. V shed 0 bases and J 6 bases; nucleotides not matched to a gene: 6. Per germline, CDR1 SGHRS and CDR2 YFSETQ. The length of the CDR3 is 15 residues.

The chain carries TRBV6-1 and TRBJ1-1; 8 bases match TRBD1. After removal of 7 bases from V and 1 base from J, the junction contained 2 bases not matched to a gene. CDR1 and CDR2 (germline): MNHNS, SASEGT. The CDR3 extends over 13 amino acids. The CDR3 DNA is TGTGCCAGCACCGGGACAGGGAACACTGAAGCTTTCTTT. This gives the protein CASTGTGNTEAFF.

CDR3: CASSHGLAGVYNEQFF. CDR3 nucleotides: TGTGCCAGCAGCCATGGCCTAGCGGGGGTCTACAATGAGCAGTTCTTC. This sequence joins TRBV11-2 and TRBJ2-1; 10 bases are shared with TRBD2. The V segment lost 5 bases and the J segment 3 bases; nucleotides outside the gene matches: 7. Germline lookup yields CDR1 SGHAT and CDR2 FQNNGV. The CDR3 has 16 amino acids.

The chain links TRBV5-5 to TRBJ1-2; 8 nucleotides line up with TRBD1. The junction had 7 bases not matched to a gene; V was cut back by 4 bases and J by 5 bases. This CDR3 comprises 14 residues. The V gene's germline CDR1 is SGHKS and CDR2 YYEKEE (reference sequence). DNA of the CDR3: TGTGCCAGCAGCACCGACAGGGGAGGGTATGGCTACACCTTC. Translating it yields CASSTDRGGYGYTF.

This chain connects TRBV5-4 to TRBJ1-2, with D hard to call. Germline-derived CDR1 and CDR2 are SGHNT and YYREEE (reference sequence). CDR3 size: 13 residues. V lost 3 bases and J lost 7, with 13 bases in between. The CDR3 DNA follows: TGTGCCAGCAGCTCCACAGTAAATTCTGGCTACACCTTC. Its protein product is CASSSTVNSGYTF. The full variable domain, in which reference TRBV5-4 and TRBJ1-2 provide the parts outside the CDR3, is ETGVTQSPTHLIKTRGQQVTLRCSSQSGHNTVSWYQQALGQGPQFIFQYYREEENGRGNFPPRFSGLQFPNYSSELNVNALELDDSALYLCASSSTVNSGYTFGSGTRLTVV.

The chain is built from TRBV4-2 and TRBJ1-6; D not certain. V was trimmed by 1 base and J by 9 bases, leaving 13 bases between them. Germline V lookup: CDR1 LGHNA, CDR2 YNFKEQ. This CDR3 has 15 amino acids. In DNA, the CDR3 is TGTGCCAGCAGCCAAGCTAAGGAATGGGGTTCACCCCTCCACTTT. The encoded protein is CASSQAKEWGSPLHF.